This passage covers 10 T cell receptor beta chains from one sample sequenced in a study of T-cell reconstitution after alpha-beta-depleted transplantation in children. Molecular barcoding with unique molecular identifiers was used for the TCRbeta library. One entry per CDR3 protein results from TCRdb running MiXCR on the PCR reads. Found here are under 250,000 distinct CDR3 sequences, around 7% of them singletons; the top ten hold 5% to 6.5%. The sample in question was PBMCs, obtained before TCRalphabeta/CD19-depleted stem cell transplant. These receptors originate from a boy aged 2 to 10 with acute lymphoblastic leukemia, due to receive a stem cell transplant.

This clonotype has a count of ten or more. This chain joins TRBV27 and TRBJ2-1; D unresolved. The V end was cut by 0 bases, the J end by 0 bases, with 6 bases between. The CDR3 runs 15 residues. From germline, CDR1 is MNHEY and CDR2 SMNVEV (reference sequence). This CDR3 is CASSLSSSSYNEQFF. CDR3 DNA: TGTGCCAGCAGTTTATCTTCCAGCTCCTACAATGAGCAGTTCTTC.

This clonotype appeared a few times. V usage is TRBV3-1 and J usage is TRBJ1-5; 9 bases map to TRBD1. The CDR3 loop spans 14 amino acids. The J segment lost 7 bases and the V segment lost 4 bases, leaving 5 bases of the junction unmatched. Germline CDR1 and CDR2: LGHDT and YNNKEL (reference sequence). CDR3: CASSRGDRDQPQHF. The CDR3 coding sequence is TGTGCCAGCAGCCGGGGGGACAGGGACCAGCCCCAGCATTTT.

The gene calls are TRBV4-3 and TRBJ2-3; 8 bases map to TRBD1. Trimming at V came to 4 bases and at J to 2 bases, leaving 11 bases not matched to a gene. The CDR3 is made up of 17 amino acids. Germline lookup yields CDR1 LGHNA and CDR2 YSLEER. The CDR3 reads CASSRQGRGAHTDTQYF. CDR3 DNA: TGCGCCAGCAGCCGACAGGGGCGAGGGGCCCACACAGATACGCAGTATTTT.

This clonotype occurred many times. CDR3 nucleotides: TGCAGTGCTAGCAGACAGGGCCTGGGAGAGACCCAGTACTTC. Amino acid sequence: CSASRQGLGETQYF. The chain employs TRBV20-1 and TRBJ2-5, with TRBD1 matching 7 bases. Germline trimming cut 3 bases from V and 4 bases from J; bases unmatched to any gene: 8. Germline loops: CDR1 DFQATT, CDR2 SNEGSKA (reference sequence). CDR3 length equals 14 residues.

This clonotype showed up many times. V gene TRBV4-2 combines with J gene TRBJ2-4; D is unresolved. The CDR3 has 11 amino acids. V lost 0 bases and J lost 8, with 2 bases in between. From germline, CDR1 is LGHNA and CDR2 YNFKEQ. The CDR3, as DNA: TGTGCCAGCAGCCAAGATGACATTCAGTACTTC. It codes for CASSQDDIQYF.

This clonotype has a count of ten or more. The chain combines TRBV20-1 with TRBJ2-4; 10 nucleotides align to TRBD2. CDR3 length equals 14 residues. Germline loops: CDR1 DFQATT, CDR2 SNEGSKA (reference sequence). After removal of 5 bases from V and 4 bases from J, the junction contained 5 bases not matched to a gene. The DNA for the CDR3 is TGCAGTGCTGTACTACTAGCGGGGAAAAACATTCAGTACTTC. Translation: CSAVLLAGKNIQYF.

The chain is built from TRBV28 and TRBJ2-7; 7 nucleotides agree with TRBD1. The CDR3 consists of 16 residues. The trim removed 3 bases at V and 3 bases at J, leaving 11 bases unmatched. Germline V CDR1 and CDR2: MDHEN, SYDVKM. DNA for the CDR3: TGTGCCAGCAGTTTGATTACGGGACAGATATACTACGAGCAGTACTTC. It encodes CASSLITGQIYYEQYF.

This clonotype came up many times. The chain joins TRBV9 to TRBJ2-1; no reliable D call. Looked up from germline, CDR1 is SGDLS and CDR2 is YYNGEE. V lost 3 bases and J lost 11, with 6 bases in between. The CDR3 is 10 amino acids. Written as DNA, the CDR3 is TGTGCCAGCAGCGGCCCTAAGCAGTTCTTC. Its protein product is CASSGPKQFF.

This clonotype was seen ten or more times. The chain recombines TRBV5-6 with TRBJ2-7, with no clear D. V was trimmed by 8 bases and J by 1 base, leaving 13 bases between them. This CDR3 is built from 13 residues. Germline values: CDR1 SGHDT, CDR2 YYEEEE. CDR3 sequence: CASSRAGSYEQYF. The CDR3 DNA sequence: TGTGCCAGTTCTCGGGCAGGTTCCTACGAGCAGTACTTC.

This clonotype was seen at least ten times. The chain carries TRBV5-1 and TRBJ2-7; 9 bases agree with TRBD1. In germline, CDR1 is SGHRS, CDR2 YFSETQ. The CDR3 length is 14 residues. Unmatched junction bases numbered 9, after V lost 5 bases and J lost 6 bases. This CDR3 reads CASRRTGTGSEQYF. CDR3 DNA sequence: TGCGCCAGCAGAAGGACCGGGACAGGGAGCGAGCAGTACTTC.